Below, one TCR beta chain is given with its context. Its target antigen remains unknown. The input lacks base qualities; no much larger clone sits a single base away. The V end gives up 4 bases and the J end 4 bases, leaving 8 bases in the junction not matched to a gene. The CDR3 covers 16 residues, taking in both the cysteine and the phenylalanine. The DNA shown is the 48-base CDR3, in frame from base 1. Reading the germline V gene gives CDR1 SGHRS and CDR2 YFSETQ. Library generation was performed with the immunoSEQ multiplex PCR assay. The source study handled its data this way. A statistical classification framework was built for diagnosing cytomegalovirus status from the catalog of TCR beta chain sequences. TCRdb took over this immuneACCESS table, retaining in-frame rearrangements with V and J assigned. Such tables are incomplete; in checked studies, under half of the missing clones stem from an unresolved V gene, and the remainder is unexplained. V, J and clone size reflect that table, while D and trimming were determined from the DNA. A total of 43,000 or so clones appear in this sample, 80% to 95% of them only once. Clones ranked in the top ten supply 5% to 6% of the sample.

This sample was taken from a study of cytomegalovirus exposure and HLA in healthy donors (dated by TCRdb to about 2017). Concerning the study at large: According to a later analysis, the approximately 120 validation repertoires were produced on the same platform as the 700 or so repertoires of the first cohort. The study aimed to test whether cataloging public T cell receptors could reveal signatures of past pathogen exposure. A separate validation cohort of over a hundred different subjects was used in addition to the approximately 670-subject first cohort. To predict cytomegalovirus infection status, the study brought together high-throughput TCR immunosequencing, statistical association of individual TCRs with disease status, and machine learning. The full study reports these points: Three of the identified cytomegalovirus-associated TCR beta chains were confirmed in vitro to be specific for cytomegalovirus antigens. In the study, 150 to 200 TCR beta chains were listed as associated with cytomegalovirus. A later analysis had no HLA typing for the validation cohort, so co-occurrence there was scored across all 110 or so repertoires. Subsequent analysis determined that TCRs grouped into clusters in the first cohort also showed a tendency toward co-occurrence across the roughly 120 validation repertoires, and approximately 94% of cluster scores exceeded 0. The authors suggested that the approach could potentially be generalized to other disease states and immunological phenotypes. While some public TCRs were present in many individuals, most TCR sequences turned up only very rarely across donors. The classifier was reported to diagnose cytomegalovirus status with high specificity and sensitivity in both the original cohort and the validation cohort.

The donors belonged to the validation cohort of roughly 120 subjects, which was separate from the roughly 680-subject first cohort. Sequenced material: PBMCs. The receptor was derived from a man aged 18 to 29 in good health and CMV-seronegative. In this chain, TRBV5-1 is recombined with TRBJ2-6, with 7 middle bases fitting TRBD2. The CDR3: CASSQTSFSGANVLTF. The nucleotide sequence is given as TGCGCCAGCAGCCAGACTAGCTTCTCCGGGGCCAACGTCCTGACTTTC.